The count of the clone carrying this T cell receptor (beta chain) is one. Trimming removed 6 bases at V and 7 bases at J, with 18 bases between. The length of the CDR3 is 14 residues. Germline CDR1 is MNHEY and CDR2 is SVGAGI. These data originate in a study of blood T cell repertoires in COVID-19. Study summary: Researchers got acute and convalescent COVID-19 samples from the United States, Italy and Spain. T cells, B-cell-depleted T cells, or PBMCs supplied cDNA or gDNA.

As processed by the authors: Reference gene primer amplification yielded estimated nucleated cell counts. Only in-frame clones appear in the TCRdb table, and some are missing; sequencing was by immunoSEQ multiplex PCR. From that table come the V and J calls and clone size; the DNA was used to work out D and trimming. The sample records 60,000 to 80,000 clones, more than 70% being singletons. This receptor was taken from a man aged 50 or older with active COVID-19. J is TRBJ1-1 and V is TRBV6-5; weak D call: TRBD1 (5 bases). The specimen sequenced was peripheral blood. CDR3 DNA: TGTGCCAGCAGCAAGACGCCAGGGTTCGGTGAAGCTTTCTTT. This encodes CASSKTPGFGEAFF.